The source of this T cell receptor (beta chain) is a study of cytomegalovirus exposure and HLA in healthy donors (dated by TCRdb to the late 2010s). About the investigation overall: An earlier analysis of approximately 590 of the donors reported 276 Gb of sequence data and 120 million or so unique TCR beta sequences from 190 million or so T cells. An early release covering more than 500 HLA-typed donors comprised approximately 290 gigabases of sequencing data and 85 million or so unique TCR sequences. Among the approximately 400 genotyped donors, 81% belonged to the genetic ancestry cluster associated with self-reported Caucasian donors. The study was designed to test whether signatures of past pathogen exposure could be identified by cataloging public T cell receptors. The study used immunosequencing to profile the T cell repertoires of hundreds of subjects and linked those repertoires to cytomegalovirus serostatus. Besides the first cohort of approximately 710 subjects, a separate validation cohort made up of over 95 different subjects was used. To predict cytomegalovirus infection status, the study brought together high-throughput TCR immunosequencing, statistical association of individual TCRs with disease status, and machine learning. A later analysis re-examined previously published TCR beta repertoires from over 500 donors and added high-resolution HLA genotyping to investigate patterns of TCR occurrence. Rather than drawing on any new phenotypic data, the later analysis identified candidate immune exposures from TCR beta sequences and the way those sequences occurred across donors. In an earlier analysis of 500 to 650 of the donors, high-throughput TCR beta sequencing was used to judge whether each TCR beta V gene segment behaved as functional or pseudogenic. Donor age, sex, ethnicity and CMV serostatus were compiled together with the repertoire data. In a later genetic analysis, genome-wide SNP genotypes for about three fifths of the roughly 670 donors were used, and that subset was treated as a discovery cohort. Every repertoire in the discovery cohort had been generated on one and the same sequencing platform. Both class I and class II loci were covered by HLA typing, at four-digit resolution. Typing coverage varied by locus: about 620-640 donors for A, B, C, DRB1 and DQB1; 522 for DQA1; more than 600 for DPA1; approximately 490 for DPB1. Roughly five DR-DQ haplotypes were handled as single units for association and clustering because linkage in the cohort was strong. On average, roughly 200,000 unique TCR beta nucleotide sequences were sequenced per donor among a few hundred genotyped donors of the cohort, with roughly a sixth of those sequences being non-productive.

The cohort consisted of hundreds of healthy bone marrow donors. At the time of sampling, all cohort members were nominally healthy, though unrecorded immune exposures were likely present. The donor tested CMV seropositive, placing the donor among the 250 to 350 seropositive members of the cohort. Each donor provided a peripheral blood sample, and peripheral blood mononuclear cells were used for TCR beta sequencing. Genomic DNA was extracted from the blood cell samples with the Qiagen DNeasy Blood Extraction Kit. Results the study describes overall, beyond this receptor: Because some donors lacked HLA typing at each locus, the association tests relied only on the typed subset. In a later analysis, several top co-occurrence clusters were reported to appear linked to parvovirus B19, influenza, CMV and Epstein-Barr virus. According to the authors, the approach could potentially be generalized to other disease states and immunological phenotypes. According to a later analysis, most CMV-associated TCR beta chains appeared to be HLA-restricted, and the HLA associations seemed to be driven largely by CMV exposure. For the cohort, immune exposure information was limited to CMV serostatus. The study gave a list of about 170 TCR beta chains associated with cytomegalovirus. This cohort had only TCR beta chains sequenced, and the lack of alpha or paired-chain data limited which features could be detected. In a later analysis, HLA-associated TCR beta chains were found to be more clonally expanded and to have lower generation probabilities than equally common non-associated chains. Cytomegalovirus status was reported to be diagnosed by the classifier with high specificity and sensitivity in both the original and validation cohorts. An association between a missense DCLRE1C variant and V-gene and J-gene trimming of TCR beta chains was found in a later genetic analysis and replicated in an independent cohort. Sequencing depth was assumed to be roughly uniform across donors in the presence/absence analyses, though that assumption may not hold. A further reported finding was that TCR beta sequences accurately predicted the HLA-A and HLA-B alleles for most subjects in the first cohort. Most TCR sequences were observed very rarely across donors, whereas some public TCRs were present in many individuals. At a false discovery rate of 0.05, a later analysis linked 16,951 TCR beta sequences to specific HLA alleles. A group of highly shared sequence variants was considered likely to be a technical artifact of the sequencing pipeline. Because counts were too low, roughly 16 rarely observed V segments, including chromosome 9 orphons, were left out of the earlier analysis of a few hundred of the donors. A later analysis found that TCR association rates varied across HLA loci, with DRB1 alleles showing the most associated TCRs and HLA-C alleles the fewest. Correlated functional status among segregating V segments might reflect linkage disequilibrium, but an unknown experimental factor could not be ruled out. When HLA alleles, especially DR and DQ, strongly co-occurred, TCR associations were difficult to assign to individual alleles. In an earlier analysis of about 600 of the donors, most TCR beta V segments appeared in productive rearrangements about 90% or about 30% of the time, broadly matching IMGT annotations. According to a later genetic analysis, donors in an Asian-associated ancestry cluster had fewer N-insertions in productive TCRs than the approximately 650-donor mean. In vitro tests confirmed that a few of the cytomegalovirus-associated TCR beta chains recognize cytomegalovirus antigens.

Concerning this clone itself: No cognate antigen has been identified for it. One base away there is no much larger clone; base qualities are not given.

The receptor library was made with the immunoSEQ multiplex PCR assay. For the multiplex PCR, a mixture combining 60 forward primers for TCR Vbeta segments and 13 reverse primers for TCR Jbeta segments was used. The CDR3 region of rearranged TCR beta genes was amplified from genomic DNA by a multiplex PCR assay. On the Illumina HiSeq System, the amplified TCR beta libraries were sequenced as 87-base-pair reads. In the original analysis: In a later analysis, some 80 million unique TCR beta chains were counted across the roughly 610 repertoires, and around 10 million of these chains were shared by at least two donors. Raw reads were error-corrected and collapsed into unique sequences by a nearest-neighbor algorithm in which closely related sequences were merged to remove PCR and sequencing errors. Alignment of CDR3 sequences to IMGT reference sequences was used to assign V, D and J gene segments. For a sequence to be retained, at least a six-nucleotide match to both a V gene segment and a J gene segment was required. Rearrangements were called productive when the CDR3 lacked stop codons and stayed in frame with V and J; all others were non-productive. Following IMGT convention, CDR3 was defined as the stretch from the second conserved V-encoded cysteine to the conserved J-encoded phenylalanine. The earlier analysis of 587 of the donors excluded sequences that lacked an unambiguous match to a single V gene segment. In an earlier analysis of some 590 of the donors, a V segment was called functional when productive rearrangements were above 56.7%, and segregating when the standard deviation between donors exceeded 5%. A statistical classification framework was built to diagnose cytomegalovirus status from the catalog of TCR beta chain sequences. In a later analysis, TCR nucleotide sequences were compared against IMGT/GENE-DB human TR gene sequences so that V and J genes could be assigned. The TCRdist pipeline was used in a later analysis to assign CDR3 sequences and most-parsimonious VDJ recombination scenarios. In a later analysis, every TCR beta chain was defined by the combination of its CDR3 amino acid sequence and its V-gene family, and reads without a unique V-gene family were dropped. As a way to deal with suspected cross-contamination and a sequencing artifact, a later analysis dropped approximately 570 nucleotide sequences that were highly shared and had low generation probability. In a later analysis, a clonal expansion index was calculated for each public chain from normalized within-repertoire ranks of inferred template counts. A later analysis computed generation probabilities with a VDJ recombination model fitted to out-of-frame rearrangements, and checked the results against IGoR. In a later analysis, hypergeometric tests were used to score TCR-TCR, TCR-HLA and TCR-CMV co-occurrence, with a repertoire-size bias correction applied to TCR pairs. To estimate false discovery rates, a later analysis permuted the HLA or CMV assignments 20 times. A later analysis grouped co-occurring TCRs with DBSCAN, adding TCRdist sequence similarity when clustering within HLA-allele-positive subsets. For co-occurrence clustering, repertoires with fewer than 30,000 or more than 120,000 public chains were excluded, along with 4 to 6 repertoires with anomalous nucleotide sharing. Entries here come from immuneACCESS through TCRdb and include only in-frame sequences with V and J called. Some clones fail to appear in such tables; in the studies checked, an unresolved V gene covers under half of the shortfall, and the cause of the remainder is unknown. The V and J calls and clone size are taken from that table; D and trimming were inferred from the DNA. The sample table contains over 110,000 clones; only one count was recorded for around 78% of them. In total, the top ten clones hold approximately 2.5% of the sample.

The sequence was collected from a woman aged 18-30 years in good health and CMV-seropositive. The sequenced sample consisted of PBMCs.

The DNA sequence is as follows: TGTGCCAGCAGTTTATTAGAGGTACTCCCCTATGGCTACACCTTC. Translated, this gives CASSLLEVLPYGYTF. The rearranged segments are TRBV28 and TRBJ1-2; no D gene can be assigned with confidence. The CDR3 runs 15 residues from the cysteine to the phenylalanine. Of all the DNA, just the CDR3 is kept, 45 bases in frame from base 1. The germline V gene specifies MDHEN as CDR1 and SYDVKM as CDR2. The germline ends are 13 bases apart after V is trimmed by 1 base and J by 4 bases.